This TCR beta chain came from a study of shared clonotypes between healthy human individuals. Study-wide results and caveats: Specimens sampled were limited to blood, with tissue repertoires likely differing.

In regard to this clone: The target antigen is unknown.

Naive CD8 cells lacked CD45RO and underwent positive selection for CCR7, leaving out terminally differentiated effector memory CD45RA+ cells. Each donor was a Caucasian adult residing in Nashville, Tennessee. Repertoires were generated with immunoSEQ multiplex PCR, while TCRdb's copy carries only in-frame clones and drops some. There are more than 2 million clones in the sample; 85% to 95% occur only once, and 1% to 1.3% lies in the top ten. The germline CDR1 and CDR2 sequences are MNHEY and SMNVEV (reference sequence). Trimming cost V 2 bases and J 5 bases; bases outside gene matches: 6. The CDR3 consists of 14 residues.

The receptor comes from a man between 18 and 29 years old in good health. Sequences were obtained from naive CD8+ T cells sorted from blood. The V gene is TRBV27, the J gene TRBJ2-7; 7 bases are shared with TRBD2. Here the CDR3 reads CASSLVGGIDEQYF. As DNA, the CDR3 is TGTGCCAGCAGTTTAGTGGGGGGGATCGACGAGCAGTACTTC.